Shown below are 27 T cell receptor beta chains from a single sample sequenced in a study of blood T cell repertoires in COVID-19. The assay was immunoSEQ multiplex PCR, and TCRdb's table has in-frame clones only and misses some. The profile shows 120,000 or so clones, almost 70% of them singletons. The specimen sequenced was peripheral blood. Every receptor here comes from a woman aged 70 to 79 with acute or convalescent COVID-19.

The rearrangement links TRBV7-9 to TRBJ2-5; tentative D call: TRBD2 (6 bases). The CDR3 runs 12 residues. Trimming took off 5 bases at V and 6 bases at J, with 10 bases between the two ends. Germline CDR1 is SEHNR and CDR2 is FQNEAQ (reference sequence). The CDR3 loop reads CASSAGIQTQYF. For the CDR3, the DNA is TGTGCCAGCAGCGCGGGAATTCAGACCCAGTACTTC.

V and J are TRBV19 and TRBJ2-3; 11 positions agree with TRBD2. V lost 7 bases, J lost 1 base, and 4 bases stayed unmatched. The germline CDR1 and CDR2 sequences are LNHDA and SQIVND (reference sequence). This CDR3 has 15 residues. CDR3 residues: CASTKLAGGTDTQYF. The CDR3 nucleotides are TGTGCCAGTACCAAACTAGCGGGGGGCACAGATACGCAGTATTTT.

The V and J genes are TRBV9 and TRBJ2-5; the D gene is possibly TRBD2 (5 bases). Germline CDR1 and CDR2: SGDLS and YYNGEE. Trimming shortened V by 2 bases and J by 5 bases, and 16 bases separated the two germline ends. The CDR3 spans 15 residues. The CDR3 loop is CASSVRREPGETQYF. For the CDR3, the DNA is TGTGCCAGCAGCGTGAGGAGAGAGCCGGGGGAGACCCAGTACTTC.

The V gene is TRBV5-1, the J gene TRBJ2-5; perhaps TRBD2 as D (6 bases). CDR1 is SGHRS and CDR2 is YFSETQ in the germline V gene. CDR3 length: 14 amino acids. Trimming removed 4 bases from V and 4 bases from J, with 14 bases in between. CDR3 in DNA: TGCGCCAGCAGCCTCGTGGGGGGAGGAGAGACCCAGTACTTC. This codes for CASSLVGGGETQYF.

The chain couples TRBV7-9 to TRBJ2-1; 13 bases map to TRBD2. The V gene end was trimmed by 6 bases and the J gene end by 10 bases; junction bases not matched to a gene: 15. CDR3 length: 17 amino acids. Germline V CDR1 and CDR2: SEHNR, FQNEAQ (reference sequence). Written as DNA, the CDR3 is TGTGCCAGCAGTTACCCCTTTAGTAGACTAGCGGGAGGCGAGCAGTTCTTC. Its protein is CASSYPFSRLAGGEQFF. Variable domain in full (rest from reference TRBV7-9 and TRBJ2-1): DTGVSQNPRHKITKRGQNVTFRCDPISEHNRLYWYRQTLGQGPEFLTYFQNEAQLEKSRLLSDRFSAERPKGSFSTLEIQRTEQGDSAMYLCASSYPFSRLAGGEQFFGPGTRLTVL.

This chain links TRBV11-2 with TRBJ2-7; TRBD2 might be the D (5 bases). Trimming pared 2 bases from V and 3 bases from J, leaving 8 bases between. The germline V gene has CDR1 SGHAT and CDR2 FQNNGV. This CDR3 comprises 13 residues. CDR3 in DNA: TGTGCCAGCAGCTTACTGGCGGGCTACGAGCAGTACTTC. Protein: CASSLLAGYEQYF.

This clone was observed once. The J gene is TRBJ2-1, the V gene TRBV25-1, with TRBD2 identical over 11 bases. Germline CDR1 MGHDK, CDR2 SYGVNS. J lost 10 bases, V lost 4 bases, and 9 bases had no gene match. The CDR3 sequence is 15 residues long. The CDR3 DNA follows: TGTGCCAGCAGTGTTAGCGGGGGGGCGGATAGGGAGCAGTTCTTC. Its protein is CASSVSGGADREQFF. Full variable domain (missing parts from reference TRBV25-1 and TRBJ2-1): EADIYQTPRYLVIGTGKKITLECSQTMGHDKMYWYQQDPGMELHLIHYSYGVNSTEKGDLSSESTVSRIRTEHFPLTLESARPSHTSQYLCASSVSGGADREQFFGPGTRLTVL.

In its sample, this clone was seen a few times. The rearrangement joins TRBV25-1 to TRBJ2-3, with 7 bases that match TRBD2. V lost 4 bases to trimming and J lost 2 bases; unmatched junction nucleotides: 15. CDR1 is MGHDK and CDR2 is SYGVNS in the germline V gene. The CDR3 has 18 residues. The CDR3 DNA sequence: TGTGCCAGCAGTGGGACGCCTCGGGACTACCGAGACACAGATACGCAGTATTTT. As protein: CASSGTPRDYRDTDTQYF. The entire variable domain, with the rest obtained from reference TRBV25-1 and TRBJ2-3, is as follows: EADIYQTPRYLVIGTGKKITLECSQTMGHDKMYWYQQDPGMELHLIHYSYGVNSTEKGDLSSESTVSRIRTEHFPLTLESARPSHTSQYLCASSGTPRDYRDTDTQYFGPGTRLTVL.

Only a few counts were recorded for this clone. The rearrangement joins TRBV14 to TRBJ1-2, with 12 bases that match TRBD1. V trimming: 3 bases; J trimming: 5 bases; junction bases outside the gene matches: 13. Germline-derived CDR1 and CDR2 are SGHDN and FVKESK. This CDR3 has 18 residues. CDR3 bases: TGTGCCAGCAGCCAGGCGGGACAGGGGGCCCGACTATTATATGGCTACACCTTC. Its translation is CASSQAGQGARLLYGYTF.

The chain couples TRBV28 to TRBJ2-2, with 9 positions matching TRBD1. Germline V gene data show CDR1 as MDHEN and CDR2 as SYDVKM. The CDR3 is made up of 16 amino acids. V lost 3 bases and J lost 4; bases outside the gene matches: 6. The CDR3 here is CASSLSRDRVTGELFF. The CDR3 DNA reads TGTGCCAGCAGTTTGAGTCGGGACAGGGTCACCGGGGAGCTGTTTTTT.

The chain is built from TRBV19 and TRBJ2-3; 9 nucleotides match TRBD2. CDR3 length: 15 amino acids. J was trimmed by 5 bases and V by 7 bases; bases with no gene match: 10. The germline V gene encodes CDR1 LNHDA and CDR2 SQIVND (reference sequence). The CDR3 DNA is TGTGCCAGTACCACTAGAGCGGGAGGTCAAGATACGCAGTATTTT. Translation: CASTTRAGGQDTQYF.

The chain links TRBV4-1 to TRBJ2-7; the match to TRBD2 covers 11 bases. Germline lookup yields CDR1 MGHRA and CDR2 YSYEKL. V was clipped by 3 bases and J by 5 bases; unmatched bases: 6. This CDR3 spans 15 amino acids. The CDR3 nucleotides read TGCGCCAGCAGCCACACTAGCGGGAGTCTCAACGAGCAGTACTTC. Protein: CASSHTSGSLNEQYF.

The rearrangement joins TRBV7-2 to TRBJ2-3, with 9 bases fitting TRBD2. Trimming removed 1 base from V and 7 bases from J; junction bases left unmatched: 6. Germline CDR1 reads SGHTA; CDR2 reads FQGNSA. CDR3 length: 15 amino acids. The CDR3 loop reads CASSLGGAGGNTQYF. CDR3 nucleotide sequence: TGTGCCAGCAGCTTAGGAGGAGCGGGGGGCAATACGCAGTATTTT.

DNA for the CDR3: TGTGCCAGCAGCCAATGGGGCACCGAAGAGACCCAGTACTTC. This translates into CASSQWGTEETQYF. V is TRBV3-1 (or the pseudogene TRBV3-2) and J is TRBJ2-5, with a possible D match to TRBD1 (5 bases). In germline, CDR1 is LGHDT, CDR2 YNNKEL (reference sequence). This CDR3 comprises 14 residues. Trimming stripped 2 bases from V and 3 bases from J, with 10 bases between.

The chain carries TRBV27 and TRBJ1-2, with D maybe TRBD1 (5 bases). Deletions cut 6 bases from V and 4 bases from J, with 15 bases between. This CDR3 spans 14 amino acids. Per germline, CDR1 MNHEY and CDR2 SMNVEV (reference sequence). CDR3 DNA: TGTGCCAGCAGCCCTGGGAGGGGACTCTATGGCTACACCTTC. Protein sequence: CASSPGRGLYGYTF.

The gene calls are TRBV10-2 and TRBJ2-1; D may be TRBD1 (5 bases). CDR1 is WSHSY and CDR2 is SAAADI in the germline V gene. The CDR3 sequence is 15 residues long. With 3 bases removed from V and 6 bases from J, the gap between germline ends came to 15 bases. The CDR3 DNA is TGCGCCAGCAGTGATCAGGGCAGGGCCTCCAATGAGCAGTTCTTC. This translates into CASSDQGRASNEQFF.

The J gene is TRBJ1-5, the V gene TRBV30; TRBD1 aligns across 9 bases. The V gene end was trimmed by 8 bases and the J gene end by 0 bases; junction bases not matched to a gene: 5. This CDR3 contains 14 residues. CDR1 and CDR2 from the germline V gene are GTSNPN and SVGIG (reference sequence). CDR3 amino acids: CAVDRGDSNQPQHF. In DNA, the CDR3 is TGTGCCGTAGACAGGGGGGATAGCAATCAGCCCCAGCATTTT.

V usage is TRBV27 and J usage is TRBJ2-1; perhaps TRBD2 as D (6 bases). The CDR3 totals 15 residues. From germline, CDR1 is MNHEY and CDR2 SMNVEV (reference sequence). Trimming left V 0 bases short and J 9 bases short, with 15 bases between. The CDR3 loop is CASSLSGRGYGEQFF. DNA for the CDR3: TGTGCCAGCAGTTTATCCGGGAGAGGGTATGGTGAGCAGTTCTTC.

DNA of the CDR3: TGTGCCAGCAGCGTACGGACAGGGACTGGAAACACCATATATTTT. This codes for CASSVRTGTGNTIYF. This sequence joins TRBV13 and TRBJ1-3; 8 bases fit TRBD1. Germline V gene data show CDR1 as PRHDT and CDR2 as FYEKMQ (reference sequence). The J segment lost 2 bases and the V segment lost 5 bases, leaving 5 bases of the junction unmatched. The length of the CDR3 is 15 residues.

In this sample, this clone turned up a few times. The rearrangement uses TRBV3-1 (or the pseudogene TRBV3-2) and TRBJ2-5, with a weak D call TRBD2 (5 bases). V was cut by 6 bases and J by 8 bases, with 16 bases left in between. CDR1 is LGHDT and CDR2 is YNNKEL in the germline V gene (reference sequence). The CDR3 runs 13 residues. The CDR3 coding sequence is TGTGCCAGCAGACCGGTACGAGGAGGTACCCAGTACTTC. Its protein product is CASRPVRGGTQYF.

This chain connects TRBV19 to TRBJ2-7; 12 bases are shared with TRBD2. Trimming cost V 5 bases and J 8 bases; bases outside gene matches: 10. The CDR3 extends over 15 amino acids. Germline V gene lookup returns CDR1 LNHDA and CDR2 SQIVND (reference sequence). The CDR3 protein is CASSLQPTSGSQQYF. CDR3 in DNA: TGTGCCAGTAGTCTCCAACCGACTAGCGGGAGCCAGCAGTACTTC. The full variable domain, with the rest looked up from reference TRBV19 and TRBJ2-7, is DGGITQSPKYLFRKEGQNVTLSCEQNLNHDAMYWYRQDPGQGLRLIYYSQIVNDFQKGDIAEGYSVSREKKESFPLTVTSAQKNPTAFYLCASSLQPTSGSQQYFGPGTRLTVT.

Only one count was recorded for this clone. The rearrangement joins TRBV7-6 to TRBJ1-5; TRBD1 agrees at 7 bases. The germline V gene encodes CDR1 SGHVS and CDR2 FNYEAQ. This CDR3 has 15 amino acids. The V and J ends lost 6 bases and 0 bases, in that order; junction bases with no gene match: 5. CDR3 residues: CASRVGTDSNQPQHF. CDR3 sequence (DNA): TGTGCCAGCAGGGTAGGGACAGATAGCAATCAGCCCCAGCATTTT.

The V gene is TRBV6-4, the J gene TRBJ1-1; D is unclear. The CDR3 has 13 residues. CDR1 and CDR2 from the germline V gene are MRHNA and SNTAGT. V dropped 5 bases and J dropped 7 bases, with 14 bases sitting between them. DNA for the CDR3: TGTGCCAGCAGTCGAGAACAGACGAGTGAAGCTTTCTTT. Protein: CASSREQTSEAFF.

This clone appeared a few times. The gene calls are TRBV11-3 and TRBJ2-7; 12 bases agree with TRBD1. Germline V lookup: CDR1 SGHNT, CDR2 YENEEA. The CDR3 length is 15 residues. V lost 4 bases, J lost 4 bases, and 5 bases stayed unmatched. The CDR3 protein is CASSSGTGGRYEQYF. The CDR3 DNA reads TGTGCCAGCAGCTCCGGGACAGGGGGCCGGTACGAGCAGTACTTC.

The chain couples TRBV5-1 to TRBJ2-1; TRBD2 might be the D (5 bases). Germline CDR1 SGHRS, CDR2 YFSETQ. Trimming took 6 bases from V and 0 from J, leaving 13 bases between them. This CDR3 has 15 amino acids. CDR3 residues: CASTLAPSSYNEQFF. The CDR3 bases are TGCGCCAGCACCCTAGCCCCAAGCTCCTACAATGAGCAGTTCTTC.

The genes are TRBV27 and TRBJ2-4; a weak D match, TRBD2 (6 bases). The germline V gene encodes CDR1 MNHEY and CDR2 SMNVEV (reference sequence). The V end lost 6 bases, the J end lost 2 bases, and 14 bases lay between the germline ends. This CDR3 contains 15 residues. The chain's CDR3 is CASRGSAGPKNIQYF. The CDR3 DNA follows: TGTGCCAGCAGAGGGTCGGCGGGACCCAAAAACATTCAGTACTTC.

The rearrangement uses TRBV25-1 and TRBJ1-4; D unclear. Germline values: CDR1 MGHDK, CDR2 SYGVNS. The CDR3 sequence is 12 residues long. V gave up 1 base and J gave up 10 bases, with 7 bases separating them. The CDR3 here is CASSESVGKLFF. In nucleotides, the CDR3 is TGTGCCAGCAGTGAATCCGTCGGAAAACTGTTTTTT.